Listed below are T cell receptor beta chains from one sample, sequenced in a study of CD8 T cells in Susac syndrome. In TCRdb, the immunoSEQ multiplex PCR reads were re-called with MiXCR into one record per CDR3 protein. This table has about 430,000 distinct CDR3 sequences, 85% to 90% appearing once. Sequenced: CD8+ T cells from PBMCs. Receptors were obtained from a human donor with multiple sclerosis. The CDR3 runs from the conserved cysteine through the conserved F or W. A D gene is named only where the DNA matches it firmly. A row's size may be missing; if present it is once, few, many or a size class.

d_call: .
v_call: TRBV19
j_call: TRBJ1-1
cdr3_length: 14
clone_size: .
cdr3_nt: TGTGCCAGTAGTTTTCCGACGATGAACACTGAAGCTTTCTTT
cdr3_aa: CASSFPTMNTEAFF

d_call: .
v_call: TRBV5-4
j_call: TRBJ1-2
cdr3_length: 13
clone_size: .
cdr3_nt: TGTGCCAGCAGCTGGGTGGGAGGAAATGGCTACACCTTC
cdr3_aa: CASSWVGGNGYTF

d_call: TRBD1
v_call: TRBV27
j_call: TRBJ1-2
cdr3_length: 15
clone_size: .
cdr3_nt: TGTGCCAGCAGTTTCACAGGGGGCGAGGGCTATGGCTACACCTTC
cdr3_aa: CASSFTGGEGYGYTF

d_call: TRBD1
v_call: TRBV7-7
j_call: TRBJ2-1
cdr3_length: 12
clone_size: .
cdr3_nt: TGTGCTAGCAGTTATAGAGGGGGCCCGCAGTTCTTC
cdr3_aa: CASSYRGGPQFF

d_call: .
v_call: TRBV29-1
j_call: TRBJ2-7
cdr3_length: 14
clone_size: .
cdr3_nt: TGCAGCGTTTCTTCGCCCTTCTCTTCCTACGAGCAGTACTTC
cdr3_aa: CSVSSPFSSYEQYF

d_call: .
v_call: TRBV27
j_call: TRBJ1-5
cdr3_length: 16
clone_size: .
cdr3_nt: TGTGCCAGCAGTTTACGCGGGGGCCAGGGGAATCAGCCCCAGCATTTT
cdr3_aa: CASSLRGGQGNQPQHF

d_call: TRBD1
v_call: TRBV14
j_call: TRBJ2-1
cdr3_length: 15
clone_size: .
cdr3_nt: TGTGCCAGCAGCCAATCGGGACAGGGCAGCAATGAGCAGTTCTTC
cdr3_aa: CASSQSGQGSNEQFF

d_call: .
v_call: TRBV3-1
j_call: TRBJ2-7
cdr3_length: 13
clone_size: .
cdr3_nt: TGTGCCAGCAGCGACGGTTATCCCTACGAGCAGTACTTC
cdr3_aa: CASSDGYPYEQYF

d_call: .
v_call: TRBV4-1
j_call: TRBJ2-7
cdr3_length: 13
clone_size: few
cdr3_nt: TGCGCCAGCAGCCAAGAAAGTATCTTAGGGCAGTACTTC
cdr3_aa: CASSQESILGQYF

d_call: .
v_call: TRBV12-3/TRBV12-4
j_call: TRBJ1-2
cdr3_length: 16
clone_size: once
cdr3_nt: TGTGCCAGCAGCTTAAGTTTCGGTCAGGGAAACTATGGCTACACCTTC
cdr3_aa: CASSLSFGQGNYGYTF

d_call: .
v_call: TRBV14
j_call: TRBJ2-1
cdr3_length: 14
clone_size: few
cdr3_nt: TGTGCCAGCAGCCGATTCCGAGCGGCCAATGAGCAGTTCTTC
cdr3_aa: CASSRFRAANEQFF

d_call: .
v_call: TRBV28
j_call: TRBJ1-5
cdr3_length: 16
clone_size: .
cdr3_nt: TGTGCCAGCAGTTTAATGGCGGCGAATAGCAATCAGCCCCAGCATTTT
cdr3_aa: CASSLMAANSNQPQHF

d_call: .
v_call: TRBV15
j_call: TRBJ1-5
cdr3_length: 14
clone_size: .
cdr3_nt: TGTGCCACCAGCAGAGAAGGCGACAATCAGCCCCAGCATTTT
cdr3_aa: CATSREGDNQPQHF

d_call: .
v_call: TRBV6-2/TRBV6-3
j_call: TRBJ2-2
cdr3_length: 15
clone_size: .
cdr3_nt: TGTGCCAGCGGCGAGGACAGCGCGAACACCGGGGAGCTGTTTTTT
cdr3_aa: CASGEDSANTGELFF

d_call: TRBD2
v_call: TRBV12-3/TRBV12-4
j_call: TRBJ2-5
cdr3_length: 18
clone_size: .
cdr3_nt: TGTGCCAGCAGTTTTTTGGGACTAGCGGGAGCTCCAGGGGAGACCCAGTACTTC
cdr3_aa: CASSFLGLAGAPGETQYF

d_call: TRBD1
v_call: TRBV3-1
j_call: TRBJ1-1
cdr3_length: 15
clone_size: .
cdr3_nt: TGTGCCAGCAGCCAGACCGGGACAGGGGATGCTGAAGCTTTCTTT
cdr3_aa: CASSQTGTGDAEAFF

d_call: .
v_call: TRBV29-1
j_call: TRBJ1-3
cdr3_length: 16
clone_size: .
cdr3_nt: TGCAGCGTTGAAGATCCCGCCGGGGACTCTGGAAACACCATATATTTT
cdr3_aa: CSVEDPAGDSGNTIYF

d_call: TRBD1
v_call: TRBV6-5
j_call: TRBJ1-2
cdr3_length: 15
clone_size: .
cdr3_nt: TGTGCCAGCAGTTCCACAGGGGGTACGGACTATGGCTACACCTTC
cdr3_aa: CASSSTGGTDYGYTF

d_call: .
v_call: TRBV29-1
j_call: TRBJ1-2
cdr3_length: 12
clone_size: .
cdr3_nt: TGCAGCGTCCCGACCGATCCATATGGCTACACCTTC
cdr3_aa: CSVPTDPYGYTF

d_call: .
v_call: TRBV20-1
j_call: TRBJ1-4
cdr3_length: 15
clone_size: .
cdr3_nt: TGCAGTGCTAGAGATCTATACCAGGGTGGCGAAAAACTGTTTTTT
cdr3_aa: CSARDLYQGGEKLFF